This TCR beta chain was documented in a study of T cells in Graves' hyperthyroidism and ophthalmopathy. Amplification targeted TCR beta CDR3 regions from RNA transcripts. HTBI primers were used for first-round RT-PCR of the TCR CDR3. TCRdb recomputed calls from the multiplex PCR reads with MiXCR, one row per CDR3 protein. The top ten clones hold about 7% of a sample with 500,000 to 750,000 distinct CDR3 sequences, around 14% of them seen once. PBMCs were obtained from about 9 ml fresh peripheral blood. The germline gives CDR1 MNHEY, CDR2 SVGEGT. With 2 bases removed from V and 3 bases from J, the gap between germline ends came to 14 bases. The CDR3 consists of 15 residues. This clonotype was seen a handful of times. This CDR3 fails to terminate in the conserved phenylalanine or tryptophan, so it likely reflects a read error.

Sequencing input: blood. The TCR originated in a woman aged 18-29 years with Graves' ophthalmopathy. V and J are TRBV6-2 or TRBV6-3 and TRBJ2-7, with D perhaps TRBD2 (5 bases). Here the CDR3 reads CASSYEEGGYYEQYL. In DNA form, the CDR3 reads TGTGCCAGCAGTTACGAAGAGGGTGGGTACTACGAGCAGTACCTC.